The clone carrying this TCR beta chain has at least ten counts. Its antigen is undetermined. CDR1 is MNHNS and CDR2 is SASEGT in the germline V gene. The V end lost 5 bases, the J end lost 1 base, and 12 bases lay between the germline ends. The CDR3 is 14 residues long. CDR3 and TCR beta VDJ profiling relied on a genomic DNA template. Each CDR3 protein gets one entry after TCRdb re-called the reads with MiXCR. The profile shows 150,000 to 160,000 distinct CDR3 sequences, approximately 52% of them singletons. The sample belongs to a study of CD8+CD57+ T cells in acquired aplastic anemia. On the study more broadly: The mean DNA yield obtained from sorted CD4+ and CD8+ cells came to 3.2 ug.

Only patients with CD8+CD57+ cell expansion on flow cytometry were chosen for sequencing. Study-wide results and caveats: Researchers reported that CD8+ Simpson's diversity was not significantly different in patients versus controls.

The V gene is TRBV6-1, the J gene TRBJ2-7; D call uncertain. The sequence was obtained from a human donor with aplastic anemia. Source material: sorted CD4+, CD8+, or CD8+CD57+ T cells (not recorded which) from PBMCs. The CDR3 DNA sequence: TGTGCCAGCAGTCCCGTGGGTGATTCCTACGAGCAGTACTTC. Translating gives CASSPVGDSYEQYF.